These T cell receptor beta chains were read from a single sample in a study of glioma-infiltrating T cells after dendritic cell vaccination. Some clones are missing from TCRdb's copy, which holds only in-frame ones; the method was immunoSEQ multiplex PCR. The sample lists about 95,000 clones; approximately 81% were seen once. The specimen comprised blood, sampled before dendritic cell vaccination. Receptors originate from a human donor with glioblastoma. CDR3s include the opening cysteine and the closing phenylalanine or tryptophan. The D gene is left open where the match is weak. Size tells how often a clone was seen (once, few, many) or the class of an expanded clone, and some rows leave it out.

clone_size j_call d_call v_call cdr3_nt cdr3_aa
. TRBJ2-3 TRBD2 TRBV5-1 TGCGCCAGCAGCTCTGGGACTAGCGGGTACACAGATACGCAGTATTTT CASSSGTSGYTDTQYF
. TRBJ1-4 . TRBV14 TGTGCCAGCAGCCAGAAGACAGGCCCTAATGGACTGTTTTTT CASSQKTGPNGLFF
. TRBJ1-5 . TRBV2 TGTGCCAGCAGTGAACAGGTCGTACCATTCTATGCGCCCCAGCATTTT CASSEQVVPFYAPQHF
. TRBJ2-7 . TRBV18 TGTGCCAGCTCAGAGACTCAGGGATACGAGCAGTACTTC CASSETQGYEQYF
. TRBJ2-2 TRBD2 TRBV9 TGTGCCAGCAGCGTAGGGACTAGCGGGAGGGGAACCGGGGAGCTGTTTTTT CASSVGTSGRGTGELFF
. TRBJ1-5 . TRBV6-1 TGTGCCACCTCGCCAGGTGGGAATCAGCCCCAGCATTTT CATSPGGNQPQHF
. TRBJ2-7 TRBD1 TRBV7-2 TGTGCCAGCAGCCTCCACACGGGACAGGGGTCTGGCGAGCAGTACTTC CASSLHTGQGSGEQYF
. TRBJ2-1 TRBD2 TRBV11-2 TGTGCCAGCAGCTCCCTGGCGGGAGTGGCCTACAATGAGCAGTTCTTC CASSSLAGVAYNEQFF
. TRBJ2-2 TRBD1 TRBV7-8 TGTGCCAGCAGCTTTCTGGGACAGGGAACCGGGGAGCTGTTTTTT CASSFLGQGTGELFF
many TRBJ1-3 . TRBV6-5 TGTGCCAGCAGTTACCGAGGGGGAAACACCATATATTTT CASSYRGGNTIYF
. TRBJ1-1 . TRBV7-9 TGTGCCAGCAGCTTAGCACCCGGAGGCGTAGCTTTCTTT CASSLAPGGVAFF
. TRBJ2-5 . TRBV19 TGTGCCAGTCGAAGCGGTTGGCGGGAGACCCAGTACTTC CASRSGWRETQYF
few TRBJ1-6 TRBD1 TRBV14 TGTGCCAGCAGCCAATTTGGGACAGGGGATAATTCACCCCTCCACTTT CASSQFGTGDNSPLHF
few TRBJ1-3 . TRBV6-1 TGTGCCAGCAGTGGGGGGGAGAGGTCTGGAAACACCATATATTTT CASSGGERSGNTIYF
. TRBJ2-7 TRBD1 TRBV6-5 TGTGCCAGCAGTTTCCGGGACAGGATATACGAGCAGTACTTC CASSFRDRIYEQYF
once TRBJ1-6 . TRBV7-5 TGTGCCAGAAGCTTCGGACAGGGGGGACATAATTCACCCCTCCACTTT CARSFGQGGHNSPLHF
. TRBJ2-7 TRBD2 TRBV6-5 TGTGCCAGCAGACCCGGACTAGCGGGACACTACGAGCAGTACTTC CASRPGLAGHYEQYF
once TRBJ2-1 TRBD1 TRBV28 TGTGCCAGCAGTGGTAGGGGGCGGCTCTTTAATGAGCAGTTCTTC CASSGRGRLFNEQFF
. TRBJ2-3 TRBD2 TRBV30 TGTGCCTGGAGCCCAGGAGCGGGAGGCCTCACAGATACGCAGTATTTT CAWSPGAGGLTDTQYF
. TRBJ2-5 . TRBV7-9 TGTGCCAGCAGGACCGACAGGTCGGGGGAGACCCAGTACTTC CASRTDRSGETQYF
few TRBJ2-5 TRBD2 TRBV7-2 TGTGCCAGCAGCTTTCAAGCGGGGGGAGAGACCCAGTACTTC CASSFQAGGETQYF
. TRBJ2-1 . TRBV7-2 TGTGCCAGCCCTAGCGTCAGCTCCTACAATGAGCAGTTCTTC CASPSVSSYNEQFF
. TRBJ2-1 TRBD1 TRBV11-3 TGTGCCAGCAGCTTAGACAGGGGGCTGGATGAGCAGTTCTTC CASSLDRGLDEQFF
. TRBJ2-3 . TRBV5-1 TGCGCCAGCAGCCCCCCGGGAACAGATACGCAGTATTTT CASSPPGTDTQYF
. TRBJ1-1 . TRBV7-3 TGTGCCAGCACCTCTGGAGGGATATCTTTCTTT CASTSGGISFF
. TRBJ1-1 . TRBV25-1 TGTGCCAGCAGTGAATATAACGGTCCGTGGGCTTTCTTT CASSEYNGPWAFF
. TRBJ2-3 . TRBV18 TGTGCCAGCTCACCTCCGGCTAGCACGGATACGCAGTATTTT CASSPPASTDTQYF
. TRBJ1-5 TRBD1 TRBV18 TGTGCCAGCTCACCCGGACAGGCCACTCAGCCCCAGCATTTT CASSPGQATQPQHF
. TRBJ1-2 . TRBV2 TGTGCCAGCAGTATCTCTTCCCCGGGAGGCTACACCTTC CASSISSPGGYTF
. TRBJ1-5 . TRBV18 TGTGCCAGCTCGCAGACAGGAAACAATCAGCCCCAGCATTTT CASSQTGNNQPQHF
. TRBJ2-7 . TRBV6-5 TGTGCCAGCAGTAGGGAAGGGGGGGCGGGCTACGAGCAGTACTTC CASSREGGAGYEQYF